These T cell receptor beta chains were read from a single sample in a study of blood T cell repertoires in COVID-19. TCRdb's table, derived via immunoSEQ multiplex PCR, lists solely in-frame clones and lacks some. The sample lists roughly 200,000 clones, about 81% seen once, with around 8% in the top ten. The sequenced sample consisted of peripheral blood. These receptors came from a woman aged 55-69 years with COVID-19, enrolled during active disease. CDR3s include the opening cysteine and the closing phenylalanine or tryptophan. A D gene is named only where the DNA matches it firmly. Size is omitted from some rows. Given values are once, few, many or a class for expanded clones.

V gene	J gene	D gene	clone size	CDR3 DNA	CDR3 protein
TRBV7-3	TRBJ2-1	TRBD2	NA	TGTGCCAGCAGCCCCCGTGGACTAGCGGGAGGGACCGATGAGCAGTTCTTC	CASSPRGLAGGTDEQFF
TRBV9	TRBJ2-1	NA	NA	TGTGCCAGCAGTAGTTGGAGGGGGGGTAACAATGAGCAGTTCTTC	CASSSWRGGNNEQFF
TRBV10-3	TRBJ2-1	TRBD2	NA	TGTGCCATCAGTGTGTTGACTAGCGGGGACAATGAGCAGTTCTTC	CAISVLTSGDNEQFF
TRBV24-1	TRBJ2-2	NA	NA	TGTGCCACCAGTGGGGAGGCTAACACCGGGGAGCTGTTTTTT	CATSGEANTGELFF
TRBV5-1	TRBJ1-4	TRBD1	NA	TGCGCCAGCAGCCCACGGTCAGGGGGTTGGGAAAAACTGTTTTTT	CASSPRSGGWEKLFF
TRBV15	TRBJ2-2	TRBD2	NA	TGTGCCACCAGCAGAGTAAGACTAGCGGGAGCGGGCACCGGGGAGCTGTTTTTT	CATSRVRLAGAGTGELFF
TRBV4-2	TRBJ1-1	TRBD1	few	TGTGCCAGCAGCCAAGATTTTCCAGGGGGTAAGAACACTGAAGCTTTCTTT	CASSQDFPGGKNTEAFF
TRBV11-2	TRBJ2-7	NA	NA	TGTGCCAGCAGCTTGGGAACAGGCCCCGAGCAGTACTTC	CASSLGTGPEQYF
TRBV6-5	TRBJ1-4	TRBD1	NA	TGTGCCAGCAGTTCCCTGGACAGGGGAAAACTGTTTTTT	CASSSLDRGKLFF
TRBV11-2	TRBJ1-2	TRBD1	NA	TGTGCCAGCAGCTTAGTAGTTGGACAGGGGTATGGCTACACCTTC	CASSLVVGQGYGYTF
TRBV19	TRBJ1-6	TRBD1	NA	TGTGCCAGTAGTGCCGAACAGGGGAGGTCACCCCTCCACTTT	CASSAEQGRSPLHF
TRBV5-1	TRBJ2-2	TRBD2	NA	TGCGCCAGCAGCAGCGGGGACCCGAACACCGGGGAGCTGTTTTTT	CASSSGDPNTGELFF
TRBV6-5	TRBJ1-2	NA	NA	TGTGCCATTGCGCCCAGGGGAAACTATGGCTACACCTTC	CAIAPRGNYGYTF
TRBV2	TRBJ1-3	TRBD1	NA	TGTGCCAGCAACCCAAGGACAGGGGCAGGAAACACCATATATTTT	CASNPRTGAGNTIYF
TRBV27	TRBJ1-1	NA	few	TGTGCCAGCAGTCCCGATCCGAGGAACACTGAAGCTTTCTTT	CASSPDPRNTEAFF
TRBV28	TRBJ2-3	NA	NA	TGTGCCAGCAGTTTGCAGGGGTCTAGCACAGATACGCAGTATTTT	CASSLQGSSTDTQYF
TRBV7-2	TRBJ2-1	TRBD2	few	TGTGCCAGCAGCTTAAGGCTAGCGGGAAGTCAGCAGTTCTTC	CASSLRLAGSQQFF
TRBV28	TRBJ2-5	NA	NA	TGTGCCAGCAGTTTTGGAAAGGGGATACAAGAGACCCAGTACTTC	CASSFGKGIQETQYF
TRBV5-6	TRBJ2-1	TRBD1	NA	TGTGCCAGCAGCTACGACAGGGGGCTCATGGATGAGCAGTTCTTC	CASSYDRGLMDEQFF
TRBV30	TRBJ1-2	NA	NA	TGTGCCTGGAGTGTCGACTATGGCTACACCTTC	CAWSVDYGYTF
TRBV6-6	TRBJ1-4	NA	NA	TGTGCCAGCAGTTACAACAGGGATGGGGAACTGTTTTTT	CASSYNRDGELFF
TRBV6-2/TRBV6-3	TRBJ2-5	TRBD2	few	TGTGCCAGCAGTTACCCGACTAGCGAGATCCAAGAGACCCAGTACTTC	CASSYPTSEIQETQYF
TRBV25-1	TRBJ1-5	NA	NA	TGTGCCAGCGGGGGGTTCGGTAGCAATCAGCCCCAGCATTTT	CASGGFGSNQPQHF
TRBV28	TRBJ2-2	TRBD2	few	TGTGCCAGCAGTTTGAGGACTAGGAACACCGGGGAGCTGTTTTTT	CASSLRTRNTGELFF
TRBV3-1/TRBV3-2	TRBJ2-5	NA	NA	TGTGCCAGCAGTCATCCCGGAGAGACCCAGTACTTC	CASSHPGETQYF
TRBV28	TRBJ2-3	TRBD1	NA	TGTGCCAGCAGTTTATCGCAGGGGGCCCGAGATACGCAGTATTTT	CASSLSQGARDTQYF
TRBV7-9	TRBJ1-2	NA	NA	TGTGCCAGCAGCTTAGCAACAGGGTATGGCTACACCTTC	CASSLATGYGYTF
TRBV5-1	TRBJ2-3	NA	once	TGCGCCAGCAGCTCAACGGGGGAAAGCACAGATACGCAGTATTTT	CASSSTGESTDTQYF
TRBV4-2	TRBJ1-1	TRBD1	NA	TGTGCCAGCAGCCAGGCAGGGGGCGAGGGGACTGAAGCTTTCTTT	CASSQAGGEGTEAFF
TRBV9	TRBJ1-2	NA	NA	TGTGCCAGCAGCGTAGATGGGGGGTTTAACTATGGCTACACCTTC	CASSVDGGFNYGYTF
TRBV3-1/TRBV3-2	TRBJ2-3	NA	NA	TGTGCCAGCAGCTTTGGATTGGGAGCAGATACGCAGTATTTT	CASSFGLGADTQYF
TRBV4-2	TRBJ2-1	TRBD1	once	TGTGCCAGCAGCCAACCATTCGGGCAGGGGGCAGGCAATGAGCAGTTCTTC	CASSQPFGQGAGNEQFF
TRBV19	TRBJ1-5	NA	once	TGTGCCAGTAGTATAGATTGGGGGAGGAATCAGCCCCAGCATTTT	CASSIDWGRNQPQHF
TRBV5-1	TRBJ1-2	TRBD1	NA	TGCGCCAGCAGCCCCGACAGGGTTGGGGGCTACACCTTC	CASSPDRVGGYTF
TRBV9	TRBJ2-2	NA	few	TGTGCCAGCAGCGACCCGATCGGCGGGATGAACACCGGGGAGCTGTTTTTT	CASSDPIGGMNTGELFF
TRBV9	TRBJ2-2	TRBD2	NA	TGTGCCAGCAGCTCACGGACTAGCGGGAGGACCGGGGAGCTGTTTTTT	CASSSRTSGRTGELFF
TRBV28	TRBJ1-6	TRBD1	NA	TGTGCCAGCAGCAGTCACCTGGGACAGGGAGCCGATAATTCACCCCTCCACTTT	CASSSHLGQGADNSPLHF
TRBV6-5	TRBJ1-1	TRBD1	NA	TGTGCCAGCAGTTACGCGGACAGGGGTTATAACACTGAAGCTTTCTTT	CASSYADRGYNTEAFF
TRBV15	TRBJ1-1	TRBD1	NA	TGTGCCACCAGCAGAGGAGGGGGCAGGGGGCGATCTGAAGCTTTCTTT	CATSRGGGRGRSEAFF
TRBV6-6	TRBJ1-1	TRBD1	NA	TGTGCCAGCAGTTTCGAGACAGGGAACGCTTTCTTT	CASSFETGNAFF
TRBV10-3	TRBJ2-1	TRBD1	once	TGTGCCATCAGTAAACCGGGACAGCTCAACAATGAGCAGTTCTTC	CAISKPGQLNNEQFF
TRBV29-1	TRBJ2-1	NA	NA	TGCAGCGTTGGCGGCGGGTACCACTACAATGAGCAGTTCTTC	CSVGGGYHYNEQFF
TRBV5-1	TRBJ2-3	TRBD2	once	TGCGCCAGCAGCTTGGGAGGACTAGCGGGATACACAGATACGCAGTATTTT	CASSLGGLAGYTDTQYF
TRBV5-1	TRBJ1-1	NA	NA	TGCGCCAGCAGCTTGGTGGGCCTGAACACTGAAGCTTTCTTT	CASSLVGLNTEAFF
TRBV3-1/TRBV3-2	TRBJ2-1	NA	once	TGTGCCAGCAGCACCCGCCTAGCCCCTTACAATGAGCAGTTCTTC	CASSTRLAPYNEQFF
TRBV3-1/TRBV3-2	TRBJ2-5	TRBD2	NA	TGTGCCAGCAGCCACCCCCCGGGGGGGGTGCGGGCAGAGACCCAGTACTTC	CASSHPPGGVRAETQYF
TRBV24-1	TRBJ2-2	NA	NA	TGTGCCACCAGCCTAACGGGTATTTTCAACACCGGGGAGCTGTTTTTT	CATSLTGIFNTGELFF
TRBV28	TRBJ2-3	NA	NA	TGTGCCAGCAGCCAGCGTTACACAGATACGCAGTATTTT	CASSQRYTDTQYF
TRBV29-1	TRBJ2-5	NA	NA	TGCAGCGTTAGACTAGGAGAGACCCAGTACTTC	CSVRLGETQYF
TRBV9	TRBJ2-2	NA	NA	TGTGCCAGCAGTTCAGTCGGGATCAGCACCGGGGAGCTGTTTTTT	CASSSVGISTGELFF
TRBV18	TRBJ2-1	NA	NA	TGTGCCAGCTCACCTCTTCAGGGGGGCTCCTACAATGAGCAGTTCTTC	CASSPLQGGSYNEQFF
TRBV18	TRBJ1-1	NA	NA	TGTGCCAGCTCCCCCGGGGGTACGAACACTGAAGCTTTCTTT	CASSPGGTNTEAFF
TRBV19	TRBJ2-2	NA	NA	TGTGCCAGTCCATCGGGAACCGGGGAGCTGTTTTTT	CASPSGTGELFF